The clone carrying this TCR beta chain was observed a single time. The sample belongs to a study of blood T cell repertoires in COVID-19. Study at large: The origin of the acute and convalescent COVID-19 samples was the United States, Italy and Spain. PBMCs, B-cell-depleted T cells, or T cells were the source of the cDNA or gDNA that made up the material.

The CDR3 covers 14 residues. The J segment lost 7 bases and the V segment lost 0 bases, leaving 3 bases of the junction unmatched. Germline lookup yields CDR1 LGHDT and CDR2 YNNKEL (reference sequence). Donors were grouped by their self-reported clinical history. In the original analysis: How many nucleated cells were present was estimated from reference gene primer amplification. Profiling relied on immunoSEQ multiplex PCR, and the TCRdb table lists in-frame clones only, not all of them. V and J calls and clone size follow that table, whereas D and trimming were derived from the DNA. The sample contains 130,000 or so clones, 84% of which appear only once.

The chain is built from TRBV3-1 (or the pseudogene TRBV3-2) and TRBJ2-7, with 10 positions matching TRBD2. The source is a man aged 40-55 years with acute COVID-19. Sequencing used PBMCs or T cells enriched from blood (not recorded which). In nucleotides, the CDR3 is TGTGCCAGCAGCCAAGATCTGACTAGCGGGGAGCAGTACTTC. Encoded protein: CASSQDLTSGEQYF.